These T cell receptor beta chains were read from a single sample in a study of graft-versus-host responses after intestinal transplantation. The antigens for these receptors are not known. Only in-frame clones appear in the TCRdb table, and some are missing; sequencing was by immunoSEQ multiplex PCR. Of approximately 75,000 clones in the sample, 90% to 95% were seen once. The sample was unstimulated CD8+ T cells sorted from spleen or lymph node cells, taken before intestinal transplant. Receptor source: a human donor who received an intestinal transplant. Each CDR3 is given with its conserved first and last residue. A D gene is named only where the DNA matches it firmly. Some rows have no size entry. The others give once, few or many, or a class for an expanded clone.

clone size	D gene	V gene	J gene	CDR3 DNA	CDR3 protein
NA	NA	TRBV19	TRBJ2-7	TGTGCCAGTAGTCTCCGACCGGACGGGATCTACGAGCAGTACTTC	CASSLRPDGIYEQYF
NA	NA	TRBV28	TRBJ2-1	TGTGCCAGCAGTTATTCCCGGTCCTACAATGAGCAGTTCTTC	CASSYSRSYNEQFF
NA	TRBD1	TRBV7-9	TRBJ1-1	TGTGCCAGCAGCTCCCGGGACAGGATCAGAGGCACTGAAGCTTTCTTT	CASSSRDRIRGTEAFF
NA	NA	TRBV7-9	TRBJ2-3	TGTGCCAGCAGCGGGGGGACGGTTCGAGATACGCAGTATTTT	CASSGGTVRDTQYF
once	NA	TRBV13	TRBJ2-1	TGTGCCAGCAGCTTAGGGTGGGGTTACAATGAGCAGTTCTTC	CASSLGWGYNEQFF
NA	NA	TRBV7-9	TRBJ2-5	TGTGCCAGCAGCTTATCGCCCCAGCAAGAGACCCAGTACTTC	CASSLSPQQETQYF
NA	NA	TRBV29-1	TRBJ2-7	TGCAGCGTTGGGATACCCACCGCCTACGAGCAGTACTTC	CSVGIPTAYEQYF
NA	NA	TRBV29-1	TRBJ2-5	TGCAGCGTTGAGGAGGCCGGGGCGGAGACCCAGTACTTC	CSVEEAGAETQYF
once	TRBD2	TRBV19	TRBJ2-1	TGTGCCAGTAGTGTCCTCTTGGCGGGAGTATCCTACAATGAGCAGTTCTTC	CASSVLLAGVSYNEQFF
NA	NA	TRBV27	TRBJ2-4	TGTGCCAGCAAAGCGGGTCTAGCCAAAAACATTCAGTACTTC	CASKAGLAKNIQYF
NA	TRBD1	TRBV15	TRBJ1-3	TGTGCCACCAGCACCGGACAGGGGGCGATTGGAAACACCATATATTTT	CATSTGQGAIGNTIYF
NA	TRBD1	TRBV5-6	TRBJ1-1	TGTGCCAGCAGCTTGGAGTGGGACAGGACTGAAGCTTTCTTT	CASSLEWDRTEAFF
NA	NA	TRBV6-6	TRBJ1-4	TGTGCCAGCAGCTACACAGGGAAAGATGAAAAACTGTTTTTT	CASSYTGKDEKLFF
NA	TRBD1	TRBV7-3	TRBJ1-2	TGTGCCAGCAGCTTAACAGGGACAGGGACTGGCTACACCTTC	CASSLTGTGTGYTF
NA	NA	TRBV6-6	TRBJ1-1	TGTGCCAGCAGTTTCACCCCGACAGGGAACACTGAAGCTTTCTTT	CASSFTPTGNTEAFF
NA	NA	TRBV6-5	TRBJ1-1	TGTGCCAGCACCCTAGGGTTTCGCACTGAAGCTTTCTTT	CASTLGFRTEAFF
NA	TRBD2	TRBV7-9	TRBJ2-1	TGTGCCAGCCCCCCCGAGGGCGGGAGGTTGGATGAGCAGTTCTTC	CASPPEGGRLDEQFF
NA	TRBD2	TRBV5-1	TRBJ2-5	TGCGCCAGCAGCTTGGGGCCGGGACTAGCGGACACCGCCGGAGGAGAGACCCAGTACTTC	CASSLGPGLADTAGGETQYF
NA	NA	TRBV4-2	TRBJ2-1	TGTGCCAGCAGCCAAGATCCCAATGAGCAGTTCTTC	CASSQDPNEQFF
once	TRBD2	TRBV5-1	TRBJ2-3	TGCGCCAGCAGCTTGAGTGCGGGAGGGACCACAGATACGCAGTATTTT	CASSLSAGGTTDTQYF
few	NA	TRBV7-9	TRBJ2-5	TGTGCCAGCAGCTTAGAGTTTGGAGATGGAGAGACCCAGTACTTC	CASSLEFGDGETQYF
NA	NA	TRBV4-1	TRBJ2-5	TGCGCCAGCAGCCAAGACCCCGGGCTCGTGACCCGAAACCAAGAGACCCAGTACTTC	CASSQDPGLVTRNQETQYF
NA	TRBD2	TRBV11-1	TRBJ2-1	TGTGCCAGCAGCTTAGCACCGGGAGGCTCCTACAATGAGCAGTTCTTC	CASSLAPGGSYNEQFF
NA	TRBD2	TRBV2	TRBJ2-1	TGTGCCAGCAGCGAGGGACTAGCAGACTACAATGAGCAGTTCTTC	CASSEGLADYNEQFF
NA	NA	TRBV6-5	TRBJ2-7	TGTGCCAGCAGTTACAAGACTCTCGTCTCCTACGAGCAGTACTTC	CASSYKTLVSYEQYF
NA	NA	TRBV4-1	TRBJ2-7	TGCGCCAGCAGCCTAGAAAGGGGTTCCTACGAGCAGTACTTC	CASSLERGSYEQYF
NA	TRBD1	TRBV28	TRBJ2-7	TGTGCCAGCAGCGGACAGGCTCTATCATACGAGCAGTACTTC	CASSGQALSYEQYF
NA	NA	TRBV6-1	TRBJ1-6	TGTGCCAGCAGTGAAATTAGGCAGGGTACCTATAATTCACCCCTCCACTTT	CASSEIRQGTYNSPLHF
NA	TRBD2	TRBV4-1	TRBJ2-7	TGCGCCAGCAGCCATGACGGGACTAGCGGTACCCGCGAGCAGTACTTC	CASSHDGTSGTREQYF
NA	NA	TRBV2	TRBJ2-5	TGTGCCAGCCTTAGTTGGGATGGGGCCCAGTACTTC	CASLSWDGAQYF
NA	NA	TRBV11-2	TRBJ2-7	TGTGCCAGCACAGGGCGGACCGCCTACGAGCAGTACTTC	CASTGRTAYEQYF
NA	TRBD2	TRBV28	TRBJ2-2	TGTGCCAGCAGACTAGCGCGGAACACCGGGGAGCTGTTTTTT	CASRLARNTGELFF
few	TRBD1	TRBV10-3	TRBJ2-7	TGTGCCATCAGTCAACCCGGGACAGGGACCTTCGAGCAGTACTTC	CAISQPGTGTFEQYF
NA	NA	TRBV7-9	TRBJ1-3	TGTGCCAGCAGCTTAGAGGTCCAGTGGGGCTCCTACTCTGGAAACACCATATATTTT	CASSLEVQWGSYSGNTIYF
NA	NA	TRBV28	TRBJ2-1	TGTGCCAGCAGCTCGGACTTATTCTACAATGAGCAGTTCTTC	CASSSDLFYNEQFF
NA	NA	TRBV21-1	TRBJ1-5	TGTGCCAGCAGCAAGGGCAGGGGTTTCCAGCCCCAGCATTTT	CASSKGRGFQPQHF
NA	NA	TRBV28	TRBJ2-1	TGTGCCAGCAAAGATCATAGTGGGTGGGAAGGTGTGGGTGAGCAGTTCTTC	CASKDHSGWEGVGEQFF
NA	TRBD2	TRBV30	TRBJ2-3	TGTGCCTGGAACCAAGCGGGAGGGACAGATACGCAGTATTTT	CAWNQAGGTDTQYF
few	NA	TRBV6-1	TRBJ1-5	TGTGCCAGCAGTGAGGAGAGGGGCGATCAGCCCCAGCATTTT	CASSEERGDQPQHF
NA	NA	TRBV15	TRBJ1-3	TGTGCCACCAGCAGGGCACGGGACCTCCTTTTCTCTGGAAACACCATATATTTT	CATSRARDLLFSGNTIYF